The entry below gives a single T cell receptor (beta chain) sequence along with its context. Germline assignment: CDR1 SGHTA and CDR2 FQGNSA. The V and J ends lost 4 bases and 4 bases respectively, with 16 bases between them. This CDR3 region has 16 residues. This sample was taken from a study of cytomegalovirus exposure and HLA in healthy donors. Study information: There were under 130 million unique TCR beta sequences, drawn from around 180 million T cells, in an earlier analysis.

PCR employed 60 Vbeta and 13 Jbeta primers. TCRdb's table, derived via immunoSEQ multiplex PCR, lists solely in-frame clones and lacks some. The profile shows about 92,000 clones, 60% to 80% of them singletons. The V and J genes are TRBV7-2 and TRBJ2-2, with D perhaps matching TRBD2 (7 bases). The sequenced sample was PBMCs. The sequence derives from a man aged 50 or older in good health and CMV-seropositive. CDR3 sequence (DNA): TGTGCCAGCAGCTCGTATCAAGGGGGGGGCACCGGGGAGCTGTTTTTT. Translated, it gives CASSSYQGGGTGELFF.